The entry below describes one T cell receptor (beta chain). The data were taken from a study of blood T cell repertoires in COVID-19. V lost 4 bases, J lost 2 bases, and 15 bases lay in between. The V gene's germline CDR1 is SGDLS and CDR2 YYNGEE. The CDR3 has 15 residues. TCRdb's copy holds only in-frame clones and misses some; the assay was immunoSEQ multiplex PCR. The top ten clones hold roughly 19% of a sample with about 120,000 clones, around 89% of them seen once. Source material: peripheral blood. The TCR comes from a human donor with acute or convalescent COVID-19. The donor label of this sample is uncertain. The V and J genes are TRBV9 and TRBJ1-1, with unresolved D. The CDR3, as DNA: TGTGCCAGCAGCCCCCAGGCCAGGATTAACACTGAAGCTTTCTTT. It translates to CASSPQARINTEAFF.